The source of this T cell receptor beta chain is a study of blood T cell repertoires in COVID-19. Looking at the study overall: Donors in the United States, Italy and Spain gave samples during acute or convalescent COVID-19.

Measured with immunoSEQ multiplex PCR; TCRdb has only the in-frame clones, and not every one. The top ten hold around 1.9% of the sample, which has about 320,000 clones, roughly 85% seen once. The material sequenced was PBMCs or T cells enriched from blood (not recorded which). This clonotype originated in a woman younger than 45 who had been exposed to COVID-19.

This CDR3 reads CAAGGGDYGYTF. The CDR3 DNA follows: TGTGCCGCCGGCGGAGGGGACTATGGCTACACCTTC. The rearrangement joins TRBV10-3 to TRBJ1-2; tentatively, D is TRBD1 (5 bases). The CDR3 is made up of 12 amino acids. Germline lookup yields CDR1 ENHRY and CDR2 SYGVKD. V was clipped by 11 bases and J by 3 bases, with 13 bases between them.